The next 9 T cell receptor beta chains were all read from a single sample in a study of blood T cell repertoires in COVID-19. Generated by immunoSEQ multiplex PCR, the TCRdb table keeps only in-frame clones and is missing some. The sample includes 65,000 to 95,000 clones, 60% to 80% of them seen just once. Sequencing input: peripheral blood. These receptors came from a man between 60 and 75 years old with COVID-19, enrolled during active disease.

The J gene is TRBJ2-2, the V gene TRBV4-1; TRBD1 might be the D (6 bases). The V gene's germline CDR1 is MGHRA and CDR2 YSYEKL. V dropped 0 bases and J dropped 1 base, with 9 bases sitting between them. This CDR3 contains 16 residues. CDR3 nucleotide sequence: TGCGCCAGCAGCCAAGATAGGGGGAGGAACACCGGGGAGCTGTTTTTT. Protein sequence: CASSQDRGRNTGELFF.

This rearrangement joins TRBV6-4 to TRBJ1-2; D is ambiguous. V was trimmed by 11 bases and J by 7 bases, leaving 8 bases between them. This CDR3 is built from 9 residues. CDR1 and CDR2 (germline): MRHNA, SNTAGT. The CDR3 DNA sequence: TGTGCCCCCCCGGGTGGCTACACCTTC. This gives the protein CAPPGGYTF.

The V gene is TRBV2, the J gene TRBJ2-5; TRBD2 is a possible D gene (6 bases). Trimming shortened V by 6 bases and J by 0 bases, and 8 bases separated the two germline ends. Germline loops: CDR1 SNHLY, CDR2 FYNNEI. The CDR3 is made up of 13 amino acids. The CDR3 sequence: CASREGNQETQYF. CDR3 nucleotides: TGTGCCAGCAGGGAGGGGAACCAAGAGACCCAGTACTTC.

J is TRBJ2-7 and V is TRBV6-5; D is ambiguous. The CDR3 runs 10 residues. V lost 0 bases to trimming and J lost 12 bases, with 6 bases between them. Germline V gives CDR1 MNHEY, CDR2 SVGAGI. The CDR3 sequence is CASSYSPRYF. The CDR3 DNA reads as TGTGCCAGCAGTTACTCCCCCCGGTACTTC.

This clone came up a few times. V gene TRBV5-1 combines with J gene TRBJ2-2; TRBD2 might be the D (6 bases). Germline CDR1 is SGHRS and CDR2 is YFSETQ. V was cut by 1 base and J by 0 bases, with 10 bases left in between. CDR3 length: 16 residues. CDR3 DNA sequence: TGCGCCAGCAGCTTGCTCGGGGGATCGAACACCGGGGAGCTGTTTTTT. Protein sequence: CASSLLGGSNTGELFF.

This chain links TRBV29-1 with TRBJ1-6; D is undetermined. Germline CDR1 and CDR2: SQVTM and ANQGSEA. The CDR3 has 13 amino acids. Between the trimmed V and J ends, which lost 4 bases and 7 bases, there was a span of 11 bases. The CDR3 loop is CSVGEGLNSPLHF. The DNA for the CDR3 is TGCAGCGTTGGCGAGGGCCTGAATTCACCCCTCCACTTT.

The V call is TRBV7-9, the J call TRBJ1-4, with 8 bases matching TRBD1. Per germline, CDR1 SEHNR and CDR2 FQNEAQ (reference sequence). V lost 5 bases to trimming and J lost 3 bases; unmatched junction nucleotides: 5. The CDR3 is made up of 15 amino acids. The CDR3 loop reads CASSRGQGPNEKLFF. In DNA form, the CDR3 reads TGTGCCAGCAGCCGTGGACAGGGCCCTAATGAAAAACTGTTTTTT.

V usage is TRBV5-4 and J usage is TRBJ2-1; 9 positions agree with TRBD1. Germline loops: CDR1 SGHNT, CDR2 YYREEE (reference sequence). This CDR3 is 15 amino acids long. With 4 bases clipped from V and 8 bases from J, the junction kept 10 bases outside the gene matches. CDR3 sequence: CASSGGQGARDEQFF. DNA for the CDR3: TGTGCCAGCAGCGGGGGACAGGGCGCCCGGGATGAGCAGTTCTTC. The complete variable domain, with remaining parts taken from reference TRBV5-4 and TRBJ2-1, reads ETGVTQSPTHLIKTRGQQVTLRCSSQSGHNTVSWYQQALGQGPQFIFQYYREEENGRGNFPPRFSGLQFPNYSSELNVNALELDDSALYLCASSGGQGARDEQFFGPGTRLTVL.

This chain uses TRBV6-6 with TRBJ2-3; D possibly corresponds to TRBD2 (6 bases). CDR3 length equals 15 residues. Germline values: CDR1 MNHNY, CDR2 SVGAGI (reference sequence). The V gene lost 5 bases and the J gene lost 0 bases, with 12 bases spanning the gap. The CDR3 loop is CASSILAPSTDTQYF. The CDR3 bases are TGTGCCAGCAGTATACTAGCTCCAAGCACAGATACGCAGTATTTT.